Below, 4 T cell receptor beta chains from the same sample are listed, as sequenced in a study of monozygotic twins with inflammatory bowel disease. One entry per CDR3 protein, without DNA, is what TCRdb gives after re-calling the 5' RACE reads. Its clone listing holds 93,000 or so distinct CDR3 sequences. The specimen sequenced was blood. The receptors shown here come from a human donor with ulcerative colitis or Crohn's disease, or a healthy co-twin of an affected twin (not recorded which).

This CDR3 reads CASSFGQKAYEQYF. This chain joins TRBV6-5 and TRBJ2-7; TCRdb lists TRBD1, though no DNA is available to test this call. The germline gives CDR1 MNHEY, CDR2 SVGAGI. The CDR3 extends over 14 amino acids.

The CDR3: CASSVETTASPLHF. The chain employs TRBV6-1 and TRBJ1-6. Looked up from germline, CDR1 is MNHNS and CDR2 is SASEGT. This CDR3 spans 14 amino acids.

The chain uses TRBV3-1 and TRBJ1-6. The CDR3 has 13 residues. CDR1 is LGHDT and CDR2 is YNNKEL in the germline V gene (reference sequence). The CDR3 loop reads CASSRGEASPLHF.

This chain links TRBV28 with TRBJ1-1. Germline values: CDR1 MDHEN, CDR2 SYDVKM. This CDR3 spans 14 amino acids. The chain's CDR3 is CASNRHPVNTEAFF.